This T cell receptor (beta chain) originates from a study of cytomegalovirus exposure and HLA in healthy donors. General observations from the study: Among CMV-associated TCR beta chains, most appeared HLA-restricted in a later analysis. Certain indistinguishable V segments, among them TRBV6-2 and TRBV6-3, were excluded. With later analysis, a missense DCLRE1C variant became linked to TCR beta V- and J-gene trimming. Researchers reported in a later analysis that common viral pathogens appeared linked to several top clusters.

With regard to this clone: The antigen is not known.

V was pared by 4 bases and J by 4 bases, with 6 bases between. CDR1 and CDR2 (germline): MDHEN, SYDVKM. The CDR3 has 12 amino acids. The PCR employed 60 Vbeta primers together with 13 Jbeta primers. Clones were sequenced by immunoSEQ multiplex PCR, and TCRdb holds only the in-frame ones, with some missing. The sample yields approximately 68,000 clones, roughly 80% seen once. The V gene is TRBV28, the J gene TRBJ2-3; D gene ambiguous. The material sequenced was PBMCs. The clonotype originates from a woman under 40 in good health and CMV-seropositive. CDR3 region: CASSSRADTQYF. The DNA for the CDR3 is TGTGCCAGCAGTTCCCGGGCAGATACGCAGTATTTT.